This T cell receptor beta chain derives from a study of T cells in Graves' hyperthyroidism and ophthalmopathy. Study-wide results and limits: Separating ophthalmopathy from stable hyperthyroidism was achieved by a 13 V-J model.

This clonotype was seen ten or more times. Its antigen is as yet unknown. Researchers took RNA transcripts and amplified the TCR beta CDR3 regions from them. RT-PCR in the first round (using the HTBI primer set) targeted the TCR CDR3. TCRdb called the multiplex PCR reads again in MiXCR, with one record for every CDR3 protein. The sample has 550,000 to 600,000 distinct CDR3 sequences; 14% are singletons. Trimming left V 5 bases short and J 5 bases short, with 16 bases between. The length of the CDR3 is 15 residues. This chain links TRBV12-3 or TRBV12-4 with TRBJ2-1; a possible D gene is TRBD2 (6 bases). Sequenced material: blood. The clonotype was recovered from a woman aged 18 to 35 with Graves' ophthalmopathy. CDR3 nucleotides: TGTGCCAGCAGTAACCACGAGGACTATAACAATGAGCAGTTCTTC. Protein sequence: CASSNHEDYNNEQFF.